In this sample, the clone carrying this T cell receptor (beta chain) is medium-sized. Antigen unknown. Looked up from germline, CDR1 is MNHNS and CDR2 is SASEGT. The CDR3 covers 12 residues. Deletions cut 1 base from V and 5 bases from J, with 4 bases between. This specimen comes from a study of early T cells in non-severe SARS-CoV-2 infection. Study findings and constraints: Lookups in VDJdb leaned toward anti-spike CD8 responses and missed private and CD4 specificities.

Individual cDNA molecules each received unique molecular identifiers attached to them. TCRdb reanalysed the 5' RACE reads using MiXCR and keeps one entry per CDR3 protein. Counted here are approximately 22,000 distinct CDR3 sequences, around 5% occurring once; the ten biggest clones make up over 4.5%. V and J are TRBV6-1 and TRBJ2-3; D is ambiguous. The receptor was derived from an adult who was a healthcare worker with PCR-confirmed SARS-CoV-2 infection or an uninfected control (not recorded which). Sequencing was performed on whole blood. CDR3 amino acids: CASSEGGDTQYF. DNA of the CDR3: TGTGCCAGCAGTGAAGGGGGAGATACGCAGTATTTT.